This T cell receptor (beta chain) was recovered during a study of blood T cell repertoires in COVID-19. Per the original data handling: Amplified reference gene primers provided the basis for estimating nucleated cell counts. Clones were sequenced by immunoSEQ multiplex PCR, and TCRdb holds only the in-frame ones, with some missing. That table is the source of V, J and clone size, and D and trimming were worked out from the DNA. The table lists approximately 240,000 clones, 84% of them singletons. Looked up from germline, CDR1 is SGHRS and CDR2 is YFSETQ. Unmatched junction bases numbered 8, after V lost 4 bases and J lost 3 bases. This CDR3 is 15 amino acids long.

The sample consisted of peripheral blood. The gene calls are TRBV5-1 and TRBJ2-7; 9 bases match TRBD2. The clonotype was recovered from a man between 45 and 60 years old with acute or convalescent COVID-19. The CDR3 nucleotides read TGCGCCAGCAGCAAACTTAGCGGGAGTATCTACGAGCAGTACTTC. Protein: CASSKLSGSIYEQYF.